This is a list of T cell receptor beta chains from one sample in a study of beta chain features in type 1 diabetes. Clones were read by immunoSEQ multiplex PCR, and TCRdb kept only the in-frame ones, dropping some. The sample comprises 300,000 to 350,000 clones, approximately 10% of which are singletons, and roughly 1% rests with the top ten. Sequencing was performed on central memory CD4+ T cells from blood. Receptors were obtained from a man aged 25 to 40 with type 1 diabetes. Each CDR3 is given with its conserved first and last residue. Each record gives: J gene, clone size, D gene, V gene, CDR3 DNA, CDR3 protein. The D gene is left open where the match is weak. Some rows mark clone size as missing; the rest say once, few, many or name a class of expanded clone.

TRBJ2-7,.,.,TRBV15,TGTGCCACCAGCAATACGGGCCACGAGCAGTACTTC,CATSNTGHEQYF
TRBJ2-3,.,.,TRBV6-5,TGTGCCAGCAAGCTTGGAGATACGCAGTATTTT,CASKLGDTQYF
TRBJ2-2,few,.,TRBV21-1,TGTGCCAGCAGCCCCCGGGACAGAAACACCGGGGAGCTGTTTTTT,CASSPRDRNTGELFF
TRBJ1-1,.,.,TRBV7-8,TGTGCCAGCAGCGGCTCTACGAACACTGAAGCTTTCTTT,CASSGSTNTEAFF
TRBJ1-4,few,TRBD1,TRBV7-7,TGTGCCAGCAGCCCGGGGACAGGGTCTAATGAAAAACTGTTTTTT,CASSPGTGSNEKLFF
TRBJ2-5,.,.,TRBV4-3,TGCGCCAGCAGCCAAGAGTCAGGGGAAGAGACCCAGTACTTC,CASSQESGEETQYF
TRBJ2-2,few,.,TRBV10-3,TGTGCCATCAGTGAGGGGGCCGCCACCGGGGAGCTGTTTTTT,CAISEGAATGELFF
TRBJ1-1,few,.,TRBV11-2,TGTGCCAGCAGCTTAGACGGGCAGGGTGAAGCTTTCTTT,CASSLDGQGEAFF
TRBJ2-5,.,.,TRBV5-6,TGTGCCAGCAGCTCACAGGGTTTGGAGACCCAGTACTTC,CASSSQGLETQYF
TRBJ2-7,few,.,TRBV7-9,TGTGCCAGCAGCTCGCCTCCTCTTGACCACGAGCAGTACTTC,CASSSPPLDHEQYF
TRBJ2-1,.,TRBD2,TRBV5-1,TGCGCCAGCAGCTTGGCGGCTAGCGGGGGGGCGACCTACAATGAGCAGTTCTTC,CASSLAASGGATYNEQFF
TRBJ2-5,few,.,TRBV2,TGTGCCAGCAGTGAAGCGTTACAGGGAGAGTACTTC,CASSEALQGEYF
TRBJ2-3,few,TRBD2,TRBV4-3,TGCGCCAGCAGCCAAAATCGCGGGGGGCCTGGCACAGATACGCAGTATTTT,CASSQNRGGPGTDTQYF
TRBJ1-2,few,TRBD1,TRBV6-5,TGTGCCAGCAAGGGGGACAGGGTAAACGGCTACACCTTC,CASKGDRVNGYTF
TRBJ2-5,few,TRBD2,TRBV14,TGTGCCAGCAGCTATGGAGGGACTAGTACGAAGACCCAGTACTTC,CASSYGGTSTKTQYF
TRBJ2-7,.,.,TRBV27,TGTGCCAGCAGTCCCCCTGGCTTTTTGTACGAGCAGTACTTC,CASSPPGFLYEQYF
TRBJ1-3,.,.,TRBV30,TGTGCCTGGCCAGGACGACAGAGCTCTGGAAACACCATATATTTT,CAWPGRQSSGNTIYF
TRBJ1-1,.,.,TRBV28,TGTGCCAGCAAAACTTCGAGCACTGAAGCTTTCTTT,CASKTSSTEAFF
TRBJ2-2,.,TRBD2,TRBV5-6,TGTGCCAGCAGCGTTAGCGGGGGGGCCAACACCGGGGAGCTGTTTTTT,CASSVSGGANTGELFF
TRBJ1-1,.,.,TRBV29-1,TGCAGCGTTTCTAGGGACATGAACACTGAAGCTTTCTTT,CSVSRDMNTEAFF
TRBJ2-7,.,.,TRBV7-8,TGTGCCAGCAGCTTAGAGGGAACCTACGAGCAGTACTTC,CASSLEGTYEQYF
TRBJ1-1,.,.,TRBV7-9,TGTGCCAGCAGTATATTGAACACTGAAGCTTTCTTT,CASSILNTEAFF
TRBJ1-1,few,TRBD1,TRBV7-9,TGTGCCAGCAGCTTATCCCTGACAGGGGGCGCGAACACTGAAGCTTTCTTT,CASSLSLTGGANTEAFF
TRBJ1-5,once,.,TRBV28,TGTGCCAGCAGTTTAGGCCAGTCCCAGCCCCAGCATTTT,CASSLGQSQPQHF
TRBJ2-7,.,TRBD1,TRBV7-2,TGCGCCAGCAGCGGAGCTTGGGGACAGCTCTCCTACGAGCAGTACTTC,CASSGAWGQLSYEQYF
TRBJ2-7,.,.,TRBV19,TGTGCCAGTAGTATAGCGGCAGGTTCGACCTACGAGCAGTACTTC,CASSIAAGSTYEQYF
TRBJ1-6,.,TRBD1,TRBV2,TGTGCCAGCAGATCAGGGGGAAATTCACCCCTCCACTTT,CASRSGGNSPLHF
TRBJ2-1,many,TRBD1,TRBV5-6,TGTGCCAGCAGCTTGGGGGACAGGGAGCAGTTCTTC,CASSLGDREQFF
TRBJ1-2,.,TRBD1,TRBV5-4,TGTGCCAGCACCACACACTCCGGGACAGGGGACGGATATGGCTACACCTTC,CASTTHSGTGDGYGYTF
TRBJ2-7,few,.,TRBV7-2,TGTGCCAGCAGCTTAGTACCGGGATCCTCCTACGAGCAGTACTTC,CASSLVPGSSYEQYF
TRBJ2-3,few,.,TRBV28,TGTGCCAGCAATGGGGTCACAGATACGCAGTATTTT,CASNGVTDTQYF
TRBJ1-2,.,.,TRBV28,TGTGCCAGCACGGCGGGAGGCTATGGCTACACCTTC,CASTAGGYGYTF
TRBJ2-3,few,.,TRBV27,TGTGCCAGCAGTTTCCGAGAAGGAGATACGCAGTATTTT,CASSFREGDTQYF
TRBJ2-3,.,TRBD1,TRBV2,TGTGCCAGCGCCCGGGACAGGGGGCGCACAGATACGCAGTATTTT,CASARDRGRTDTQYF
TRBJ2-7,few,.,TRBV6-5,TGTGCCAGCAGTCTCCGGACAGTTAACTACGAGCAGTACTTC,CASSLRTVNYEQYF
TRBJ2-6,few,.,TRBV5-6,TGTGCCAGCAGCTTGGAATCAGCTGGGGCCAACGTCCTGACTTTC,CASSLESAGANVLTF
TRBJ2-4,many,.,TRBV7-6,TGTGCCAGCAGCTTATCCCCCGGAAACATTCAGTACTTC,CASSLSPGNIQYF
TRBJ1-2,few,.,TRBV7-2,TGTGCCAGCAGCCGGGACGGGGACTATGGCTACACCTTC,CASSRDGDYGYTF
TRBJ2-1,.,.,TRBV4-3,TGCGCCAGCAGCCAAGATTGGCCAGGGCGGTTCTTC,CASSQDWPGRFF
TRBJ2-1,.,.,TRBV4-2,TGTGCCAGCAGCCGGTTCGTCCAGCGGGCTTACAATGAGCAGTTCTTC,CASSRFVQRAYNEQFF
TRBJ1-2,.,.,TRBV18,TGTGCCAGCTCACCGTCAACGGGGGACTATGGCTACACCTTC,CASSPSTGDYGYTF
TRBJ1-4,.,.,TRBV27,TGTGCCAGCACCTCCGGACAGTACAGGTTTGAAAAACTGTTTTTT,CASTSGQYRFEKLFF
TRBJ1-1,few,.,TRBV14,TGTGCCAGCAGCCAGTCGGGCAGGATGAACACTGAAGCTTTCTTT,CASSQSGRMNTEAFF
TRBJ1-2,.,TRBD1,TRBV6-5,TGTGCCAGCAGTTACGATACAGGGGCCACCTATGGCTACACCTTC,CASSYDTGATYGYTF
TRBJ2-1,few,TRBD2,TRBV7-9,TGTGCCAGCAGCTCACCTAGCGGGGGGATCACGGTGGAGCAGTTCTTC,CASSSPSGGITVEQFF
TRBJ1-2,few,TRBD1,TRBV7-9,TGTGCCAGCAGCCCACGGACAGGGGGTAACTATGGCTACACCTTC,CASSPRTGGNYGYTF
TRBJ2-7,few,TRBD2,TRBV7-9,TGTGCCAGCAGCCATACTAGCGGGGGGACCTACGAGCAGTACTTC,CASSHTSGGTYEQYF